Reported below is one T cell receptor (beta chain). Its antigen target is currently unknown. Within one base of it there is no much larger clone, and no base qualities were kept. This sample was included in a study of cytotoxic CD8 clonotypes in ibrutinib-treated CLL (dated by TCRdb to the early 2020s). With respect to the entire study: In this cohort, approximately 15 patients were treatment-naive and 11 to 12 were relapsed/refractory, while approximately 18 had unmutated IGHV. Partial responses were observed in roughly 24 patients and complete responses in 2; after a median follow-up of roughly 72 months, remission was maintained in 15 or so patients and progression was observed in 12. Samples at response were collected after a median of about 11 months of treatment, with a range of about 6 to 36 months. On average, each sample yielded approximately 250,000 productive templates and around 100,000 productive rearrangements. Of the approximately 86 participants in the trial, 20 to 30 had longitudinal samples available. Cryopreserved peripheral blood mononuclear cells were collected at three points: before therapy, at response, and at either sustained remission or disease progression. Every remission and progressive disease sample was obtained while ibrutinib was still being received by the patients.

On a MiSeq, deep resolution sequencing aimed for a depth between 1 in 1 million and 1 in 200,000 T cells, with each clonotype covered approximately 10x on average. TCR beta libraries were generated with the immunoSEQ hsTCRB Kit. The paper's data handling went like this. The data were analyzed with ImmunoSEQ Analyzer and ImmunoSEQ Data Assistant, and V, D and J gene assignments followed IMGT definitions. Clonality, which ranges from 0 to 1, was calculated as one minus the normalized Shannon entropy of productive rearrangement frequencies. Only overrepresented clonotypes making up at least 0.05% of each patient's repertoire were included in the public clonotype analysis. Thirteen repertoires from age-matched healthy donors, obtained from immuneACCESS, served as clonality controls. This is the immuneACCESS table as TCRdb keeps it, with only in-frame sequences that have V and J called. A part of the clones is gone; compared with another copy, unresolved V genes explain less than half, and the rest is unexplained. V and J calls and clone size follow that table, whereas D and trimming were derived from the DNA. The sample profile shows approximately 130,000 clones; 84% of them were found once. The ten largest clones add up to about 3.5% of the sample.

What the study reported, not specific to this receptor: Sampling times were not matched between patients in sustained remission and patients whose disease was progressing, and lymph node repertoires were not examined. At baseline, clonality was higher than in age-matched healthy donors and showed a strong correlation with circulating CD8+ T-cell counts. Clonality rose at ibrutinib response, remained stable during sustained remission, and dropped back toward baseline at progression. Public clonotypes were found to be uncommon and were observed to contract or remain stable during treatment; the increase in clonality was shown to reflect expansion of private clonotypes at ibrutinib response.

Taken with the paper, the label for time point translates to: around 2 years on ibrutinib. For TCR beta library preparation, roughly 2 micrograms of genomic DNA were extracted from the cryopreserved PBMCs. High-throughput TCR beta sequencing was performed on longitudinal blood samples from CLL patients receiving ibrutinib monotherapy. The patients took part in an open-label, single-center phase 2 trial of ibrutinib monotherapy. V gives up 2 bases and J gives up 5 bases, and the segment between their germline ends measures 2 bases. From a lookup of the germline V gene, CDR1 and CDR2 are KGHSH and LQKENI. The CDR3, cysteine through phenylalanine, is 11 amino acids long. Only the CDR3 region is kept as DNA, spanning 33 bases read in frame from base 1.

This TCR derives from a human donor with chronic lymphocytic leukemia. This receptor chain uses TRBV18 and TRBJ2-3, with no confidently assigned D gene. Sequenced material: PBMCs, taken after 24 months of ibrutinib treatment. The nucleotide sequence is TGTGCCAGCTCACCAATAGATACGCAGTATTTT. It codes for CASSPIDTQYF.